This TCR beta chain was captured by sequencing in a study of T cell changes during pregnancy in multiple sclerosis. Here immunoSEQ multiplex PCR was the method, and the copy in TCRdb shows in-frame clones only, minus some. The data hold more than 30,000 clones, with roughly 87% observed a single time. Looked up from germline, CDR1 is MGHRA and CDR2 is YSYEKL. The CDR3 consists of 16 residues. Trimming pared 6 bases from V and 4 bases from J, leaving 22 bases between. This clone was observed a single time. The receptor's source is a female donor with multiple sclerosis, enrolled in a pregnancy study. The sample was CD8+ T cells from peripheral blood mononuclear cells, taken in the first trimester of pregnancy. The J gene is TRBJ2-7, the V gene TRBV4-1; possibly TRBD2 for D (5 bases). The CDR3 bases are TGCGCCAGCAGTCCAGCCGAGGGCCCGCGGAGGTACGAGCAGTACTTC. Protein product: CASSPAEGPRRYEQYF.